The sample holds one count of the clone carrying this T cell receptor beta chain. This sample is part of a study of blood T cell repertoires in COVID-19. Across the study: The origin of the acute and convalescent COVID-19 samples was the United States, Italy and Spain. T cells, B-cell-depleted T cells, or PBMCs supplied cDNA or gDNA.

The V and J ends lost 5 bases and 0 bases respectively, with 8 bases between them. CDR3 length: 14 residues. Germline V CDR1 and CDR2: LNHDA, SQIVND (reference sequence). Clones were sequenced by immunoSEQ multiplex PCR, and TCRdb holds only the in-frame ones, with some missing. This sample carries fewer than 80,000 clones, around nine tenths of them seen once, and the ten largest clones take approximately 8.3%. What was sequenced was peripheral blood. The V call is TRBV19, the J call TRBJ1-5; D might be TRBD1 (5 bases). The TCR originated in a young man with acute or convalescent COVID-19. CDR3 region: CASSLRDSNQPQHF. CDR3 in DNA: TGTGCCAGTAGTCTCAGGGATAGCAATCAGCCCCAGCATTTT.